What follows describes a single TCR beta chain. This CDR3 contains 15 residues. Trimming took 4 bases from V and 5 from J; bases not matched to a gene: 11. Germline loops: CDR1 SGHVS, CDR2 FQNEAQ. The sample is drawn from a study of CD8 T cells in Susac syndrome. When the RNA was reverse transcribed, random hexamers were used with an input of roughly 0.45 to 1 ug. TCRdb called the immunoSEQ multiplex PCR reads again in MiXCR, with one record for every CDR3 protein. The table shows tens of thousands of distinct CDR3 sequences, with over 75% occurring only once. The sequenced sample was CD8+ T cells from PBMCs. This receptor was identified in a human donor with multiple sclerosis. This chain uses TRBV7-8 with TRBJ2-7, with TRBD2 identical over 7 bases. The CDR3 DNA is TGTGCCAGCAGCTCAGGGAGGGAGTTCAGCCACGAGCAGTACTTC. This codes for CASSSGREFSHEQYF.